This T cell receptor beta chain was captured in a study of T-cell memory formation after mild COVID-19. Study-wide context: TCR clusters showed largely donor specificity. Study-level points and caveats: Later expanders leaned CD4+, whereas day 15 to 85 contracting clones were balanced CD4/CD8.

Comment on this clonotype: No antigen is known for it.

TCRdb redid the calling of the 5' RACE reads with MiXCR, one entry per CDR3 protein. The table records 85,000 to 130,000 distinct CDR3 sequences, around 10% of them present only once. This CDR3 has 18 residues. The junction had 11 bases not matched to a gene; V was cut back by 1 base and J by 0 bases. Germline V gives CDR1 LGHNA, CDR2 YNFKEQ. Sequencing used PBMCs or a T cell subset sorted from them (not recorded which). The TCR sequence derives from a man aged 18-30 years who had mild COVID-19 (a few samples of this study predate the infection). Cell type and time point are not known. The chain links TRBV4-2 to TRBJ1-1; 7 bases align to TRBD1. The CDR3 DNA sequence: TGTGCCAGCAGCCAAGGAGCTGTCGGGACAGCTCTGAACACTGAAGCTTTCTTT. It translates to CASSQGAVGTALNTEAFF.